This T cell receptor beta chain was identified during a study of T cells in Graves' hyperthyroidism and ophthalmopathy. The study, taken as a whole, reports: With a median lead of about six months before onset, the model predicted ophthalmopathy. Ophthalmopathy and stable hyperthyroidism were separated by a 13 V-J model.

Amplified TCR beta CDR3 regions derived from RNA transcripts. The TCR CDR3 was amplified in a first-round RT-PCR using the HTBI primer set. MiXCR was run by TCRdb on the multiplex PCR reads, yielding one entry per CDR3 protein. The profile shows around 570,000 distinct CDR3 sequences, 20% of them singletons. On this clonotype: Its antigen is unidentified.

Germline values: CDR1 LNHDA, CDR2 SQIVND (reference sequence). Trimming took off 7 bases at V and 0 bases at J, with 10 bases between the two ends. The CDR3 is 14 residues long. Sequencing was performed on blood. The sequence was obtained from a man aged 35 to 55 with Graves' ophthalmopathy. The chain links TRBV19 to TRBJ1-3; D is unclear. The CDR3 spells CASNGMSSGNTIYF. Here the CDR3 DNA reads TGTGCCAGTAACGGCATGAGCTCTGGAAACACCATATATTTT.